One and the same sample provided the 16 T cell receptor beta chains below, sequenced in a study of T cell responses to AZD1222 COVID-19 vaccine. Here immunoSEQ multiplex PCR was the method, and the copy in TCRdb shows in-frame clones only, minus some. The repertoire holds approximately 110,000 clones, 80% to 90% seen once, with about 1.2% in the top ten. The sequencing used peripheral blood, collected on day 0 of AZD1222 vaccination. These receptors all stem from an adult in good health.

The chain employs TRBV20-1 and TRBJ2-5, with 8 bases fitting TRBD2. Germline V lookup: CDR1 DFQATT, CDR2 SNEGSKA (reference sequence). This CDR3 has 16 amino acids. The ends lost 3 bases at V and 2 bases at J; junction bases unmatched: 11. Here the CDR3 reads CSASPSHGGDQETQYF. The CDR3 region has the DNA TGCAGTGCTAGTCCTTCGCACGGGGGGGATCAAGAGACCCAGTACTTC.

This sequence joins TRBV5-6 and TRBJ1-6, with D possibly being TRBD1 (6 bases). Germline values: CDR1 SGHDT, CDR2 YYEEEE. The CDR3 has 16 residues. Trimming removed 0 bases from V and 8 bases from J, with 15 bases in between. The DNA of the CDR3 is TGTGCCAGCAGCTTGGGCGGGGGCTCTTGGTATTCACCCCTCCACTTT. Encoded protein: CASSLGGGSWYSPLHF.

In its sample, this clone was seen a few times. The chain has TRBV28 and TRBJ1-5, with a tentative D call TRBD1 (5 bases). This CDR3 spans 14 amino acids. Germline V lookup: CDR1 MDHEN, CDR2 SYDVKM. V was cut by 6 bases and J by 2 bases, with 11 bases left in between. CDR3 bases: TGTGCCAGCAGGCCAGGGAGGCGCAATCAGCCCCAGCATTTT. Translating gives CASRPGRRNQPQHF. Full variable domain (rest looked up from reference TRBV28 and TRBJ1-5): DVKVTQSSRYLVKRTGEKVFLECVQDMDHENMFWYRQDPGLGLRLIYFSYDVKMKEKGDIPEGYSVSREKKERFSLILESASTNQTSMYLCASRPGRRNQPQHFGDGTRLSIL.

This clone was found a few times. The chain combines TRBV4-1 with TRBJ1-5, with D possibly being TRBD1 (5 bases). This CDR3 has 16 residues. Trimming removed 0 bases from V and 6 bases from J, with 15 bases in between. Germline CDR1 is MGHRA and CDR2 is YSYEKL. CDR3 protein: CASSQDPAGIGQPQHF. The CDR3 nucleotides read TGCGCCAGCAGCCAAGACCCGGCAGGGATCGGTCAGCCCCAGCATTTT.

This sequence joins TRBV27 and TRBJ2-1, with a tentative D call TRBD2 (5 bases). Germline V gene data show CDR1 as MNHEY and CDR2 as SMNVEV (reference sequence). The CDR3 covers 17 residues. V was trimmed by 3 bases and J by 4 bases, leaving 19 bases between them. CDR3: CASSFSRLAPGYNEQFF. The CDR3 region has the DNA TGTGCCAGCAGTTTTAGCAGGCTAGCCCCTGGATACAATGAGCAGTTCTTC.

The CDR3 region is CASSYSPGHSGDTIYF. The CDR3 DNA reads as TGTGCCAGCAGTTACTCGCCCGGACATTCGGGGGACACCATATATTTT. The chain is built from TRBV6-2 or TRBV6-3 and TRBJ1-3; TRBD1 might be the D (5 bases). V lost 0 bases, J lost 8 bases, and 17 bases lay in between. CDR1 and CDR2 (germline): MNHEY, SVGEGT. This CDR3 contains 16 residues.

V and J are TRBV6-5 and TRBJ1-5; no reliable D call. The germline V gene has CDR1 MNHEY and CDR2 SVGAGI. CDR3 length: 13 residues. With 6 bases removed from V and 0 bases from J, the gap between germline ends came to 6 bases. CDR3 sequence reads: CASSGNSNQPQHF. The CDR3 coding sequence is TGTGCCAGCAGCGGCAATAGCAATCAGCCCCAGCATTTT.

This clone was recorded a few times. The DNA of the CDR3 is TGTGCCAGCAGTGCTCTGGGGAACACTGAAGCTTTCTTT. Its translation: CASSALGNTEAFF. The chain combines TRBV6-2 or TRBV6-3 with TRBJ1-1; D remains ambiguous. The germline gives CDR1 MNHEY, CDR2 SVGEGT. V gave up 5 bases and J gave up 1 base, with 8 bases separating them. The length of the CDR3 is 13 residues.

CDR3 sequence reads: CASSLGVGLTEAFF. CDR3 in DNA: TGTGCCAGCAGCTTAGGCGTGGGGTTAACTGAAGCTTTCTTT. The chain recombines TRBV7-6 with TRBJ1-1; D gene uncertain. V shed 1 base and J shed 5 bases, with 11 bases lying between them. CDR1 is SGHVS, CDR2 FNYEAQ, per germline. CDR3 size: 14 residues.

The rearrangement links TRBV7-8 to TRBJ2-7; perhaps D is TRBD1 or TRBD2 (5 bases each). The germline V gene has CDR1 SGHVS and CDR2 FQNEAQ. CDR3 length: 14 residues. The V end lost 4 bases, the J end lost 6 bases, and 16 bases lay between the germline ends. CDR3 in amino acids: CASSSTGPQGEQYF. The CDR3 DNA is TGTGCCAGCAGCTCTACGGGACCCCAGGGCGAGCAGTACTTC.

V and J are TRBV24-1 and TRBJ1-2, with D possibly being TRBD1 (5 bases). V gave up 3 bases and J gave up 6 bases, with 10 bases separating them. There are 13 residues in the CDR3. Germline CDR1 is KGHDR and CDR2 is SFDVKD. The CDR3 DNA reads TGTGCCACCAGTGATGTGGGGGGGGATGGCTACACCTTC. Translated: CATSDVGGDGYTF.

CDR3 nucleotides: TGTGCCAGCTCACCACCGGCACCCAGTAGGACTGAAGCTTTCTTT. This gives the protein CASSPPAPSRTEAFF. The chain recombines TRBV18 with TRBJ1-1, with D uncertain. Germline V gives CDR1 KGHSH, CDR2 LQKENI. Trimming shortened V by 0 bases and J by 5 bases, and 13 bases separated the two germline ends. The CDR3 has 15 amino acids.

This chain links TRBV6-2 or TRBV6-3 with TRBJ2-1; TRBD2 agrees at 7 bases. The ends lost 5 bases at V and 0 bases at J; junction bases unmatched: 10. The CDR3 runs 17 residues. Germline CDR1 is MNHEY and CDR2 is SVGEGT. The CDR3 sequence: CASSPTSSGDSYNEQFF. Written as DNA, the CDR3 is TGTGCCAGCAGTCCAACCTCTAGCGGAGACTCCTACAATGAGCAGTTCTTC.

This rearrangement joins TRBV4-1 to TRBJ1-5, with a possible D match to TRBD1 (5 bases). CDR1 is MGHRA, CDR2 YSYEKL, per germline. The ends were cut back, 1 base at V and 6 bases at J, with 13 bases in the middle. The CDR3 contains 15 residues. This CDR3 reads CASSQVRGPRQPQHF. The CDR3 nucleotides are TGCGCCAGCAGCCAAGTAAGGGGCCCGCGTCAGCCCCAGCATTTT.

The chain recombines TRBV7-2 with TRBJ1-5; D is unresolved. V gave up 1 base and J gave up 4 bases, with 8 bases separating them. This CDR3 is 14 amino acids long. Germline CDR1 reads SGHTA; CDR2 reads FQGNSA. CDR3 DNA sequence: TGTGCCAGCAGCTTAGGGGCAGGAAATCAGCCCCAGCATTTT. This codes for CASSLGAGNQPQHF.

CDR3 nucleotide sequence: TGTGCCAGCAGTGATCATAGCACAGATACGCAGTATTTT. The encoded protein is CASSDHSTDTQYF. The genes are TRBV25-1 and TRBJ2-3, with D unresolved. V lost 3 bases and J 0 bases, leaving 4 bases between the germline ends. The germline V gene has CDR1 MGHDK and CDR2 SYGVNS. This CDR3 region has 13 residues.